This T cell receptor (beta chain) was recorded in a study of T cell changes during pregnancy in multiple sclerosis. In germline, CDR1 is SEHNR, CDR2 FQNEAQ (reference sequence). There are 19 residues in the CDR3. Turning to this clone: One junction end does not reproduce the germline sequence, and a read error may be involved.

Assay: immunoSEQ multiplex PCR; the TCRdb copy retains only in-frame clones and omits some. The sample lists about 28,000 clones; nearly 90% were seen once. The clonotype was recovered from a female donor with multiple sclerosis, enrolled in a pregnancy study. The chain uses TRBV7-9 and TRBJ1-2; no clear D. Sequencing was performed on CD4+ T cells from peripheral blood mononuclear cells, taken in the second trimester of pregnancy. CDR3 nucleotides: TGTGCCAGCAACTTACTCCCCAGGAAATCAAGGTTGAGTAACTATGGCTACACCTTC. Amino acid sequence: CASNLLPRKSRLSNYGYTF.